This is a list of T cell receptor beta chains from one sample in a study of molecular identifiers for immune sequencing clone quantification. TCRdb redid the calling of the PCR reads with MiXCR, one entry per CDR3 protein. The table includes about 640,000 distinct CDR3 sequences, around 20% detected once. Sequenced input: naive CD8+ T cells from blood, with Jurkat cell RNA spiked in. Source of these receptors: a human donor in good health. Some libraries in this study had Jurkat cell RNA spiked in. The CDR3 runs from the conserved cysteine through the conserved F or W. The D gene is left open where the match is weak. Size is omitted from some rows. Given values are once, few, many or a class for expanded clones.

V gene	J gene	clone size	D gene	CDR3 DNA	CDR3 protein
TRBV19	TRBJ1-5	-	-	TGTGCCAGTAGTATGGTGGACTTTAGCAATCAGCCCCAGCATTTT	CASSMVDFSNQPQHF
TRBV19	TRBJ1-5	few	-	TGTGCCAGTAGTAGCGTAGCAGCAGGCTATAGCAATCAGCCCCAGCATTTT	CASSSVAAGYSNQPQHF
TRBV20-1	TRBJ2-5	many	TRBD2	TGCAGTGCAACGCCGGGACTAACGACCGGCCAAGAGACCCAGTACTTC	CSATPGLTTGQETQYF
TRBV6-6	TRBJ2-5	many	-	TGTGCCAGCAGACAGATGCCTGGGACGTTACAAGAGACCCAGTACTTC	CASRQMPGTLQETQYF
TRBV9	TRBJ1-1	few	-	TGTGCCAGCTCCGGGCCCGGGGCCGGAACTGAAGCTTTCTTT	CASSGPGAGTEAFF
TRBV11-2	TRBJ2-1	-	-	TGTGCCAGCAGCTTGGTAGCGCGGACTCACTACTACAATGAGCAGTTCTTC	CASSLVARTHYYNEQFF
TRBV28	TRBJ2-5	many	TRBD1	TGTGCCAGCAGTTTAGGGACAGGGGTGGCTCGGGAGACCCAGTACTTC	CASSLGTGVARETQYF
TRBV7-9	TRBJ1-2	-	-	TGTGCCGGCAGCCCGAATTTCGGGGAGGGGCAGGGCGCCGGAGGATGGTATGGCTACACCTTC	CAGSPNFGEGQGAGGWYGYTF
TRBV19	TRBJ2-2	many	-	TGTGCCAGTAGTATAGCCGGGAGAAGCACCGGGGAGCTGTTTTTT	CASSIAGRSTGELFF
TRBV2	TRBJ1-1	-	-	TGTGCCAGCAGTGCATTGGTAGGGAACACTGAAGCTTTCTTT	CASSALVGNTEAFF
TRBV27	TRBJ2-7	-	TRBD2	TGTGCCAGCAGTTATGGATGGGGGGACTATTTATCCGAGCAGTACTTC	CASSYGWGDYLSEQYF
TRBV30	TRBJ1-1	many	-	TGTGCCCGGAGTAGTGTCGTCGCAGGGCCGGACACTGAAGCTTTCTTT	CARSSVVAGPDTEAFF
TRBV6-1	TRBJ1-5	few	-	TGTGCCAGCAGTGAATTTGGGGGGCTTAGCAATCAGCCCCAGCATTTT	CASSEFGGLSNQPQHF
TRBV5-8	TRBJ2-7	-	TRBD2	TGTGCCAGCAGCTTGGCAGTCAGCGGGAACTCCTACGAGCTGTACTTC	CASSLAVSGNSYELYF
TRBV20-1	TRBJ2-2	few	TRBD2	TGCAGTGCTAGAGACCTAACCGAGACTAGCGGGAACACCGGGGAGCTGTTTTTT	CSARDLTETSGNTGELFF
TRBV6-5	TRBJ2-2	-	-	TGTGCCAGCAGTTACGGACGCTACACCGGGGAGCTGTTTTTT	CASSYGRYTGELFF
TRBV6-2/TRBV6-3	TRBJ2-7	many	-	TGTGCCAGCAGTTACCCTTTGGACCGGGACACTTACTACGAGCAGTACTTC	CASSYPLDRDTYYEQYF
TRBV4-2	TRBJ1-1	many	-	TGTGCCAGCAGCCCCAGAACAGGAAACACTGAAGCTTTCTTT	CASSPRTGNTEAFF
TRBV9	TRBJ1-5	many	TRBD1	TGTGCCAGCAGCGTAGAGGGACAGCCAGGTCAGCCCCAGCATTTT	CASSVEGQPGQPQHF
TRBV7-6	TRBJ1-1	few	-	TGTGCCAGCAGCCCGCAGGACAGGAACACTGAAGCTTTCTTT	CASSPQDRNTEAFF
TRBV3-1	TRBJ1-4	few	-	TGTGCCAGCAGAGAAGGGGACTGGGGAACAGATGAAAAACTGTTTTTT	CASREGDWGTDEKLFF
TRBV4-3	TRBJ2-3	few	-	TGCGCCAGCAGTGCAAGGGGGGACCTCACAGATACGCAGTATTTT	CASSARGDLTDTQYF
TRBV30	TRBJ2-3	-	TRBD2	TGTGCCTGGAGTGCCCCACTAGCGGCGATGACAGATACGCAGTATTTT	CAWSAPLAAMTDTQYF
TRBV7-9	TRBJ1-3	many	TRBD1	TGTGCCAGCAGCCCAGACAGGGGTCTTATCTACTCTGGAAACACCATATATTTT	CASSPDRGLIYSGNTIYF
TRBV4-3	TRBJ1-2	many	-	TGCGCCAGCAGCCAAGAAAGGGAGCGTCCCTATGGCTACACCTTC	CASSQERERPYGYTF
TRBV9	TRBJ2-3	many	-	TGTGCCAGCAGCGTAGCAGGCGGAGCGGGTGCAGATACGCAGTATTTT	CASSVAGGAGADTQYF
TRBV5-4	TRBJ2-7	-	-	TGTGCCAGCTGCTTGGGACAATTTATCTCCTACGAGCAGTACTTC	CASCLGQFISYEQYF
TRBV5-6	TRBJ1-1	many	-	TGTGCCAGCAGCTTGGTTGGGATGAACACTGAAGCTTTCTTT	CASSLVGMNTEAFF
TRBV12-3/TRBV12-4	TRBJ2-1	-	TRBD1	TGTGCCAGCAGTCCCGACGGACAGGGGGCGTACAATGAGCAGTTCTTC	CASSPDGQGAYNEQFF
TRBV5-1	TRBJ2-3	many	-	TGCGCCAGCAGGGAAGAGGGGACAAGCACAGATACGCAGTATTTT	CASREEGTSTDTQYF
TRBV9	TRBJ1-3	many	-	TGTGCCAGCAGCTTTAACAGGGACAACTCTGGAAACACCATATATTTT	CASSFNRDNSGNTIYF
TRBV19	TRBJ2-2	-	TRBD1	TGTGCCTGTAGTATCGGGACAGGGGCTGCCGGGGAGCTGTTTTTT	CACSIGTGAAGELFF
TRBV27	TRBJ2-1	-	TRBD2	TGTGCCAGCAGTCTCCAGGGGGGACTAGCTAGCAATGAGCAGTTCTTC	CASSLQGGLASNEQFF
TRBV5-1	TRBJ1-3	many	-	TGCGCCAGCAGCTTGGAGGCCTACTCTGGAAACACCATATATTTT	CASSLEAYSGNTIYF
TRBV9	TRBJ2-1	few	TRBD2	TGTGCCAGCAGCTCCAGCTCGGGACTAGCGGGAGTTGAGCAGTTCTTC	CASSSSSGLAGVEQFF
TRBV7-6	TRBJ2-1	few	-	TGTGCCAGCAGCCCAAAAGTTGGGCTGGGAAACTACAATGAGCAGTTCTTC	CASSPKVGLGNYNEQFF
TRBV14	TRBJ2-7	many	TRBD2	TGTGCCAGCAGCCCCACTTGGCGGGGGGGCCTGTACGAGCAGTACTTC	CASSPTWRGGLYEQYF
TRBV6-5	TRBJ1-1	many	-	TGTGCCAGCCAACTAGGTGGAGGCATCACTGAAGCTTTCTTT	CASQLGGGITEAFF
TRBV5-1	TRBJ2-1	many	-	TGCGCCAGCAGCTTGGACGATGAGCAGTTCTTC	CASSLDDEQFF
TRBV27	TRBJ2-7	few	-	TGTGCCAGCAGTCCATTATTGGGAAAGTACGAGCAGTACTTC	CASSPLLGKYEQYF
TRBV7-6	TRBJ2-7	-	TRBD2	TGTGCCAGCAGCCAGAGACTAGCGGGAAGCTACGAGCAGTACTTC	CASSQRLAGSYEQYF
TRBV11-3	TRBJ2-1	few	TRBD2	TGTGCCAGCCCGAGCGGGGATTACAATGAGCAGTTCTTC	CASPSGDYNEQFF
TRBV4-3	TRBJ2-5	many	-	TGCGCCAGCAGCCAAGCTAGGAGAGAGACCCAGTACTTC	CASSQARRETQYF
TRBV28	TRBJ2-7	-	-	TGTGCCAGCGGGGGCCTCGGGGTCGAGCAGTACTTC	CASGGLGVEQYF
TRBV6-2/TRBV6-3	TRBJ2-7	many	TRBD2	TGTGCCAGCAGTTACGCTAGCGGGGTTTACGAGCAGTACTTC	CASSYASGVYEQYF
TRBV19	TRBJ1-5	many	-	TGTGCCAGTAGTCCCGGCACTAATCAGCCCCAGCATTTT	CASSPGTNQPQHF
TRBV19	TRBJ1-2	many	TRBD1	TGTGCCAGTAGTATTTCTAGTCAGGGGGCGCTTGGCTACACCTTC	CASSISSQGALGYTF
TRBV19	TRBJ2-1	many	-	TGTGCCAGTAGTATAGGAGGGGTAGGTGAGCAGTTCTTC	CASSIGGVGEQFF
TRBV7-3	TRBJ2-3	few	-	TGTGCCAGCTCCTTCATGGGGGGTAGCACAGATACGCAGTATTTT	CASSFMGGSTDTQYF
TRBV6-2/TRBV6-3	TRBJ2-2	-	-	TGTGCCAGCAGTTCTGATCGTTGGGGGGATACGAGCACCGGGGAGCCGTTTTTT	CASSSDRWGDTSTGEPFF
TRBV21-1	TRBJ1-1	many	-	TGTGCCAGCAGCCGGACGACAGGGAGTGACACGAACACTGAAGCTTTCTTT	CASSRTTGSDTNTEAFF
TRBV7-9	TRBJ1-2	-	-	TGTGCCAGCAGTGAGACGAACGCCTATGGCTACACCTTC	CASSETNAYGYTF
TRBV29-1	TRBJ2-7	-	-	TGCAGCGTCCAAACAGGGATCTACGAGCAGTACTTC	CSVQTGIYEQYF
TRBV24-1	TRBJ2-1	many	TRBD1	TGTGCCACCAGTGGGGACAGCTACAATGAGCAGTTCTTC	CATSGDSYNEQFF
TRBV21-1	TRBJ2-7	many	-	TGTGCCAGCAGCAAAGGAGTGCCGGGGGCCTTCGAGCAGTACTTC	CASSKGVPGAFEQYF
TRBV28	TRBJ2-1	-	TRBD1	TGTGCCAGCAGACCGACAGGGGTTAATGAGCAGTTCTTC	CASRPTGVNEQFF
TRBV20-1	TRBJ2-1	-	-	TGCAGTGCTAGACCTATCAATGAGCAGTTCTTC	CSARPINEQFF
TRBV12-5	TRBJ1-1	many	-	TGTGCTAGTGGACCCCCCCAGGGTAATACTGAAGCTTTCTTT	CASGPPQGNTEAFF
TRBV29-1	TRBJ2-3	many	TRBD2	TGCAGCGTTGAAGATCTTAGCGGGACCCTCGGGGGTTTGACAGATACGCAGTATTTT	CSVEDLSGTLGGLTDTQYF